The text below deals with one T cell receptor beta chain. J gave up 3 bases and V 5 bases, and 7 bases lay outside the gene matches. In germline, CDR1 is SGHTA, CDR2 FQGNSA. The CDR3 sequence is 15 residues long. This specimen belongs to a study of blood T cell repertoires in COVID-19. In the study overall: Samples came from the United States, Italy and Spain, spanning acute and convalescent COVID-19. The cDNA or gDNA used as material had been derived from T cells, B-cell-depleted T cells, or PBMCs.

Authors' analysis steps: Reference gene primer amplification in the assay estimated nucleated cell counts. Only in-frame clones appear in the TCRdb table, and some are missing; sequencing was by immunoSEQ multiplex PCR. V and J calls plus clone size are reproduced from that table; the DNA served to infer D and trimming. There are about 200,000 clones in the sample; 86% occur only once, and about 2% lies in the top ten. This receptor was identified in a woman between 45 and 60 years old with acute or convalescent COVID-19. The sample consisted of peripheral blood. The rearrangement joins TRBV7-2 to TRBJ2-7, with 10 bases aligning to TRBD2. The CDR3 protein is CASSQAGGDYYEQYF. CDR3 DNA sequence: TGTGCCAGCAGCCAAGCGGGAGGGGATTACTACGAGCAGTACTTC. Complete variable domain (other parts from reference TRBV7-2 and TRBJ2-7): GAGVSQSPSNKVTEKGKDVELRCDPISGHTALYWYRQSLGQGLEFLIYFQGNSAPDKSGLPSDRFSAERTGGSVSTLTIQRTQQEDSAVYLCASSQAGGDYYEQYFGPGTRLTVT.